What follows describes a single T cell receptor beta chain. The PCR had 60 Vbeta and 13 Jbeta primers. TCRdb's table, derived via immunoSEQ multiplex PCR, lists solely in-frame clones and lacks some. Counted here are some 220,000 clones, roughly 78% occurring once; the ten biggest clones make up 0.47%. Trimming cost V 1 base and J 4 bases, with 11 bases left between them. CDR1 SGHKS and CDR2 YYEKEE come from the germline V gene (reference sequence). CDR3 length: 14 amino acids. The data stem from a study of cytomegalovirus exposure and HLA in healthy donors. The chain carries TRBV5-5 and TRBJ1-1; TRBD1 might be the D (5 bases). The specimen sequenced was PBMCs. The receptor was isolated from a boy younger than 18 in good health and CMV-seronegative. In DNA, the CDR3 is TGTGCCAGCAGCTTGACAGGTTCCACCACTGAAGCTTTCTTT. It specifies CASSLTGSTTEAFF.